This record concerns one TCR beta chain sequence. The antigen remains undetermined. Germline CDR1 and CDR2: SGHTA and FQGNSA. The germline V and J ends were trimmed by 5 bases and 1 base, with 11 bases remaining between them. This CDR3 contains 14 residues. These data belong to a study of cytomegalovirus exposure and HLA in healthy donors. The PCR used 60 Vbeta and 13 Jbeta primers. TCRdb's copy holds only in-frame clones and misses some; the assay was immunoSEQ multiplex PCR. The sample lists about 140,000 clones, around 90% occurring once. Study-wide points: There were some public TCRs occurring in many donors, but most TCR sequences were rare.

This sequence originates from a middle-aged woman in good health and CMV-seronegative. The sequencing input was PBMCs. This sequence joins TRBV7-2 and TRBJ2-5; D possibly uses TRBD1 or TRBD2 (5 bases each). CDR3 sequence (DNA): TGTGCCAGCAGCCTAGGGGCGGGCCAAGAGACCCAGTACTTC. Protein: CASSLGAGQETQYF.